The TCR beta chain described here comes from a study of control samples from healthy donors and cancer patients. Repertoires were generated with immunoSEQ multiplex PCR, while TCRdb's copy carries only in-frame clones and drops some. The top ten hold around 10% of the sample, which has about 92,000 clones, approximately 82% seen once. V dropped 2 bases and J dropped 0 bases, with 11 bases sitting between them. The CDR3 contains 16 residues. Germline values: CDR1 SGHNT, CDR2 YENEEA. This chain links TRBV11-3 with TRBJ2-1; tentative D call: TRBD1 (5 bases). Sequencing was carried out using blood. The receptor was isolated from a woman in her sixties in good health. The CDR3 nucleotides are TGTGCCAGCAGCTTAAGTAGGGGCAGCTCCTACAATGAGCAGTTCTTC. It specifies CASSLSRGSSYNEQFF.